These 2 T cell receptor beta chains originate from one sample sequenced in a study of blood T cell repertoires in COVID-19 (TCRdb year 2020). Receptors were amplified or captured by the immunoSEQ multiplex PCR assay. TCRdb obtained this table from immuneACCESS and retained in-frame rearrangements with V and J assigned. These tables miss some clones; where compared with another copy, unresolved V genes account for less than half of the shortfall, and the remainder is unexplained. Recorded for this sample are approximately 72,000 clones; 88% of them occurred a single time. Together, the top ten hold roughly 29% of the sample. The sample comprised peripheral blood. These TCRs come from a man over 45 with acute or convalescent COVID-19.

The rearrangement uses TRBV7-3 and TRBJ2-7; TRBD2 matches at 7 bases. CDR1 SGHTA and CDR2 FQGTGA come from the germline V gene. This CDR3 has 15 amino acids. Trimming at V came to 5 bases and at J to 6 bases, leaving 13 bases not matched to a gene. This CDR3 reads CASSPGPGRDFEQYF. CDR3 nucleotide sequence: TGTGCCAGCAGCCCCGGCCCAGGGAGGGATTTCGAGCAGTACTTC.

The chain joins TRBV18 to TRBJ2-3; 8 bases are a match to TRBD1. Germline-derived CDR1 and CDR2 are KGHSH and LQKENI. The length of the CDR3 is 14 residues. J lost 2 bases, V lost 6 bases, and 4 bases had no gene match. The CDR3, as DNA: TGTGCCAGCTCCCTGACAGGGGTCACAGATACGCAGTATTTT. Amino acids: CASSLTGVTDTQYF.